The source of this T cell receptor beta chain is a study of Tregs in tolerant kidney transplant recipients. Study-level points and caveats: Activated donor B cell expansion appeared to reveal the most relevant donor-specific TCRbeta repertoire. No direct test of biological reproducibility was done here. Antigen-driven expansion was suggested because donor-specific Tregs expanded more than all Tregs in tolerant patients. The small number of patients limits these findings pending further validation.

Germline V lookup: CDR1 SGHVS, CDR2 FQNEAQ. The junction had 7 bases not matched to a gene; V was cut back by 5 bases and J by 2 bases. The CDR3 has 15 amino acids. Sequenced by immunoSEQ multiplex PCR; TCRdb stores in-frame clones only, minus some. Among about 77,000 clones listed, 95% to 98% were seen once. On this clone: Antigen: not known.

Sequenced here: CD4+ T cells from blood, sampled before the transplant. This chain uses TRBV7-8 with TRBJ2-3; 7 bases agree with TRBD2. The sequence was obtained from a human donor who received a combined kidney and bone marrow transplant. The CDR3 here is CASSARDYDTDTQYF. The CDR3 coding sequence is TGTGCCAGCAGCGCCCGGGACTACGACACAGATACGCAGTATTTT.